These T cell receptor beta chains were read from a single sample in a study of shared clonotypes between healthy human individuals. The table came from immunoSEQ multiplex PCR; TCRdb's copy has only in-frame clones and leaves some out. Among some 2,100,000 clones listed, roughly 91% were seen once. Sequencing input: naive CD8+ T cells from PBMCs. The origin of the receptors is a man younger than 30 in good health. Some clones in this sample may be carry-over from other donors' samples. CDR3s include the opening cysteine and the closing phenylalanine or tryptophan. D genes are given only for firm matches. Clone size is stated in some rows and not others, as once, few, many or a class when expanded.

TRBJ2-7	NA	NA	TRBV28	CASRTMDSYEQYF	TGTGCCAGCAGGACCATGGACTCCTACGAGCAGTACTTC
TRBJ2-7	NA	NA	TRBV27	CASIAGEGSYEQYF	TGTGCCAGCATCGCTGGAGAGGGAAGCTACGAGCAGTACTTC
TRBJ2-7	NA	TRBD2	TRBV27	CASREGTSGNYEQYF	TGTGCCAGCAGGGAAGGGACTAGCGGGAACTACGAGCAGTACTTC
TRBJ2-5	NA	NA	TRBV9	CASSVAGTVQETQYF	TGTGCCAGCAGCGTAGCTGGTACAGTCCAAGAGACCCAGTACTTC
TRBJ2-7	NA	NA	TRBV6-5	CASSYGPTASYEQYF	TGTGCCAGCAGTTACGGTCCGACGGCCTCCTACGAGCAGTACTTC
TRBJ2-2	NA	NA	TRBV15	CATSRESDGGELFF	TGTGCCACCAGCAGAGAGTCGGACGGCGGGGAGCTGTTTTTT
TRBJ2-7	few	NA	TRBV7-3	CASSLTGQYEQYF	TGTGCCAGCAGCTTAACAGGGCAATACGAGCAGTACTTC
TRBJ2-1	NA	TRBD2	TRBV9	CASSTQGTSGDEQFF	TGTGCCAGCAGCACCCAGGGGACTAGCGGCGATGAGCAGTTCTTC
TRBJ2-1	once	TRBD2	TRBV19	CASSITAGEGINEQFF	TGTGCCAGTAGTATTACAGCGGGAGAAGGGATCAATGAGCAGTTCTTC
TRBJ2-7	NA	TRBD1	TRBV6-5	CASRTQGVAYEQYF	TGTGCCAGCAGAACACAGGGGGTCGCCTACGAGCAGTACTTC
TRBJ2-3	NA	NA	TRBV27	CASSFGGAADTQYF	TGTGCCAGCAGTTTCGGGGGCGCGGCAGATACGCAGTATTTT
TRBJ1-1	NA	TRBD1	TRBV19	CASSISTGYAEAFF	TGTGCCAGTAGTATATCGACAGGGTACGCTGAAGCTTTCTTT
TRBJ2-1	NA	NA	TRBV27	CASSEGVYYEQFF	TGTGCCAGCAGTGAAGGGGTCTATTATGAGCAGTTCTTC
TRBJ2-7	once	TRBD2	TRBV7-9	CASSFLLAGGPFGEQYF	TGTGCCAGCAGCTTCTTACTAGCGGGAGGGCCTTTTGGCGAGCAGTACTTC
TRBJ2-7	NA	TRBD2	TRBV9	CASSVDASGNYEQYF	TGTGCCAGCAGCGTAGATGCTAGCGGGAACTACGAGCAGTACTTC
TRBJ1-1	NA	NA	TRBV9	CASSAAQARAGTEAFF	TGTGCCAGCAGCGCGGCCCAAGCCAGGGCCGGCACTGAAGCTTTCTTT
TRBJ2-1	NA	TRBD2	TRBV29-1	CSATPLWEGPDANEQFF	TGCAGCGCCACCCCCCTATGGGAGGGACCAGACGCCAATGAGCAGTTCTTC
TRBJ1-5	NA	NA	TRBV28	CASSFSNQPQHF	TGTGCCAGCAGTTTTAGTAATCAGCCCCAGCATTTT
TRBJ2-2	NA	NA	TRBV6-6	CASTALASWDTGELFF	TGTGCCAGCACTGCCTTAGCCAGCTGGGACACCGGGGAGCTGTTTTTT
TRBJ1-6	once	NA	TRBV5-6	CASSFAGSNSPLHF	TGTGCCAGCAGCTTCGCGGGCAGTAATTCACCCCTCCACTTT
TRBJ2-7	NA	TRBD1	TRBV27	CASSLSVGRGLYEQYF	TGTGCCAGCAGTTTATCCGTCGGCAGGGGGCTGTACGAGCAGTACTTC
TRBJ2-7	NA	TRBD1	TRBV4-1	CASRYRDRESSYEQYF	TGCGCCAGCCGCTACCGGGACAGGGAATCTTCCTACGAGCAGTACTTC
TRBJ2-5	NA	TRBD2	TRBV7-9	CASSLGTSGSRETQYF	TGTGCCAGCAGCTTAGGGACTAGCGGGAGTAGGGAGACCCAGTACTTC
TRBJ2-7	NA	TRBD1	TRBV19	CASSLRGLYYEQYF	TGTGCCAGTAGCCTGAGGGGGCTGTACTACGAGCAGTACTTC
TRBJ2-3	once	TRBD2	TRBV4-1	CASSQASGRAYPDTQYF	TGCGCCAGCAGCCAAGCCAGCGGGAGGGCCTACCCAGATACGCAGTATTTT
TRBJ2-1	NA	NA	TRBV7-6	CASSLYASVYNEQFF	TGTGCCAGCAGCTTATATGCTAGCGTTTACAATGAGCAGTTCTTC
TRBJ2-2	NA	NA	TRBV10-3	CAISGNDRELDAELFF	TGTGCCATCAGTGGAAATGACCGGGAACTGGATGCGGAGCTGTTTTTT
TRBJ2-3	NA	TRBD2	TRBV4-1	CASRPGTTKTDTQYF	TGCGCCAGCAGGCCCGGGACTACCAAGACAGATACGCAGTATTTT
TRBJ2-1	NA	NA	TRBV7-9	CASSLPAEPTYNEQFF	TGTGCCAGCAGCTTACCAGCAGAGCCCACCTACAATGAGCAGTTCTTC
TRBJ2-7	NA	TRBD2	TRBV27	CASSFGLAYEQYF	TGTGCCAGCAGTTTTGGACTAGCTTACGAGCAGTACTTC
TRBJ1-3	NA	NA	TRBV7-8	CASSASLGGSGNTIYF	TGTGCCAGCAGCGCATCACTGGGGGGATCTGGAAACACCATATATTTT
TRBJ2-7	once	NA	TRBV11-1	CASSWGDSGLDYEQYF	TGTGCCAGCAGCTGGGGGGACAGTGGGTTGGACTACGAGCAGTACTTC
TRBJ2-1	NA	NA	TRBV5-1	CASSFGSNHNEQFF	TGCGCCAGCAGCTTCGGGAGTAACCACAATGAACAGTTCTTC
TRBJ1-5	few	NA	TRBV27	CASTFGPNQPQHF	TGTGCCAGCACTTTCGGGCCGAATCAGCCCCAGCATTTT
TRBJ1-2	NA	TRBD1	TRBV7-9	CASSSPDRTSSNYGYTF	TGTGCCAGCAGCTCACCGGACAGGACAAGCTCTAACTATGGCTACACCTTC
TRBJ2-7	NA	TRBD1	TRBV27	CASRTGIYEQYF	TGTGCCAGCAGGACAGGGATCTACGAGCAGTACTTC
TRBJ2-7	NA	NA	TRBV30	CACVGYYEQYF	TGTGCCTGCGTCGGATACTACGAGCAGTACTTC
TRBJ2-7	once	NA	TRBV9	CASSVGDVAYEQYF	TGTGCCAGCAGCGTAGGGGACGTTGCCTACGAGCAGTACTTC
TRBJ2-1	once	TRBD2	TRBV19	CASSIGAGEPYNEQFF	TGTGCCAGTAGTATAGGTGCGGGAGAACCCTACAATGAGCAGTTCTTC
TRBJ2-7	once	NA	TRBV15	CATSRRGNEQYF	TGTGCCACCAGCAGAAGAGGGAACGAGCAGTACTTC
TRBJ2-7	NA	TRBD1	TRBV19	CASSTGTGSDEQYF	TGTGCCAGCAGCACCGGGACAGGGAGCGACGAGCAGTACTTC